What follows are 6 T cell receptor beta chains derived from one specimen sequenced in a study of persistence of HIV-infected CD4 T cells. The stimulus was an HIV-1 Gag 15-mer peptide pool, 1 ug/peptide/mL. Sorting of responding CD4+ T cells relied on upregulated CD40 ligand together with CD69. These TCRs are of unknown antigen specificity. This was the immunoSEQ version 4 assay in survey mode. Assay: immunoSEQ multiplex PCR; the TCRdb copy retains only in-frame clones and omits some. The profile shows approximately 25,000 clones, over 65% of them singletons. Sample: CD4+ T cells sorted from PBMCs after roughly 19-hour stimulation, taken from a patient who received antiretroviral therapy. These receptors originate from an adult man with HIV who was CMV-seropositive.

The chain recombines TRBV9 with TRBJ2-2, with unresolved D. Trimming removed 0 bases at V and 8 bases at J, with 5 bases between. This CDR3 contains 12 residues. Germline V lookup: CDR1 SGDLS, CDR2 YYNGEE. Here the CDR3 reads CASSVGVGELFF. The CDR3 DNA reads TGTGCCAGCAGCGTAGGAGTGGGGGAGCTGTTTTTT.

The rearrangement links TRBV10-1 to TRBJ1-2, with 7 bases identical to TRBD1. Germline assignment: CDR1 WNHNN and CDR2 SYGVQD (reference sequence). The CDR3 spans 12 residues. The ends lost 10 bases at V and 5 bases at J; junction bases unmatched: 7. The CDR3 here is CATFDRVYGYTF. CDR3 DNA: TGCGCCACCTTTGACAGGGTTTATGGCTACACCTTC.

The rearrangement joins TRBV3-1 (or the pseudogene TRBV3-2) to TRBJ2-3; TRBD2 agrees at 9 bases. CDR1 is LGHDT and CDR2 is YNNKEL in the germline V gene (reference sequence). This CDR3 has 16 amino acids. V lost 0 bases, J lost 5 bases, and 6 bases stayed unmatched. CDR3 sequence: CASSQDSGTSRDTQYF. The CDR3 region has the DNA TGTGCCAGCAGCCAAGATTCCGGGACTAGCCGAGATACGCAGTATTTT.

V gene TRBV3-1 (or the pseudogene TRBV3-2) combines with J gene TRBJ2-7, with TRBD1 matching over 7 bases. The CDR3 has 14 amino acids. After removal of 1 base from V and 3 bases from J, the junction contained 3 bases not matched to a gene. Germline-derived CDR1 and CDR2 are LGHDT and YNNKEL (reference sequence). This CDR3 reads CASSQAGTVYEQYF. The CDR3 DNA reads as TGTGCCAGCAGCCAAGCCGGGACAGTCTACGAGCAGTACTTC.

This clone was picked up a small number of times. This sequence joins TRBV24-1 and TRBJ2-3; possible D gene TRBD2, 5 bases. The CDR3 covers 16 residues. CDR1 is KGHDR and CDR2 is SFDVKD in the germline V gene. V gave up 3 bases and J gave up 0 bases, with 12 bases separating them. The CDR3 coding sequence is TGTGCCACCAGTGATCCCAGCCTAGCTAGCACAGATACGCAGTATTTT. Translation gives CATSDPSLASTDTQYF.

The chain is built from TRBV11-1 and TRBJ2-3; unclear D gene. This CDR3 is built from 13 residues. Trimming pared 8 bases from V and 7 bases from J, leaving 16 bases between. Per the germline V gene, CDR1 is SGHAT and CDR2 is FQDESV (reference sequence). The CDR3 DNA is TGTGCCAGCCGATTCGGGCGGTGGAATACGCAGTATTTT. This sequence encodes CASRFGRWNTQYF.